Shown below are 4 T cell receptor beta chains from a single sample sequenced in a study of Graves' ophthalmopathy and Graves' hyperthyroidism. Amplified material comprised TCR beta CDR3 regions derived from RNA transcripts. The first-round RT-PCR employed HTBI primers together with the Qiagen OneStep RT-PCR kit. A multiplex PCR was then performed as the second round. TCRdb re-called the multiplex PCR reads through MiXCR, storing one row per CDR3 protein. The data hold more than 1,000,000 distinct CDR3 sequences, with roughly two fifths observed a single time. The sample was peripheral blood or thyroid tissue (not recorded which). These receptors all come from an adult man with Graves' hyperthyroidism.

This clonotype was seen a few times. The genes are TRBV6-2 or TRBV6-3 and TRBJ1-1, with D uncertain. Germline V gene data show CDR1 as MNHEY and CDR2 as SVGEGT. This CDR3 is 15 amino acids long. The V end lost 2 bases, the J end lost 0 bases, and 10 bases lay between the germline ends. CDR3 sequence: CASSYGRAMNTEAFF. In nucleotides, the CDR3 is TGTGCCAGCAGTTACGGGAGGGCGATGAACACTGAAGCTTTCTTT.

This rearrangement joins TRBV7-3 to TRBJ1-2, with no clear D. V shed 5 bases and J shed 12 bases, with 22 bases lying between them. The CDR3 loop spans 14 amino acids. CDR1 SGHTA and CDR2 FQGTGA come from the germline V gene. The CDR3 loop reads CASSDGPILSGNTF. The CDR3 nucleotides are TGTGCCAGCAGCGACGGACCGATACTCTCTGGAAACACCTTC. The full variable domain, rest sourced from reference TRBV7-3 and TRBJ1-2, is GAGVSQTPSNKVTEKGKYVELRCDPISGHTALYWYRQSLGQGPEFLIYFQGTGAADDSGLPNDRFFAVRPEGSVSTLKIQRTERGDSAVYLCASSDGPILSGNTFGSGTRLTVV.

The V gene is TRBV6-5, the J gene TRBJ1-1, with a tentative D call TRBD1 (6 bases). Trimming stripped 2 bases from V and 6 bases from J, with 13 bases between. CDR1 and CDR2 (germline): MNHEY, SVGAGI. The CDR3 extends over 14 amino acids. CDR3 protein: CASSYMGGRSEAFF. The DNA of the CDR3 is TGTGCCAGCAGTTACATGGGGGGGCGATCTGAAGCTTTCTTT.

This clonotype came up a few times. This chain joins TRBV3-1 and TRBJ2-7; the D is unclear. CDR1 and CDR2 (germline): LGHDT, YNNKEL (reference sequence). This CDR3 is 16 amino acids long. The V gene lost 7 bases and the J gene lost 0 bases, with 19 bases spanning the gap. The CDR3 DNA is TGTGCCAGCAACTCGTATCGGTTTCCGACCTCCTACGAGCAGTACTTC. Translated: CASNSYRFPTSYEQYF.